One and the same sample provided the 22 T cell receptor beta chains below, sequenced in a study of Ad26.COV2.S vaccination and SARS-CoV-2 variants. The sample's treatment: roughly 20 received Ad26.COV2.S at low or high dose, single or two shots; a few received placebo; per-sample allocation not given. Material that was analyzed had been drawn on day 63 after the first vaccine or placebo injection. Only in-frame clones appear in the TCRdb table, and some are missing; sequencing was by immunoSEQ multiplex PCR. Among some 640,000 clones listed, around 92% were seen once. Sequenced here: peripheral blood, sampled in a trial of Ad26.COV2.S vaccine versus placebo. These receptors all stem from a person aged 18-60 years who received the Ad26.COV2.S COVID-19 vaccine or a placebo.

The chain has TRBV6-5 and TRBJ2-7; 10 nucleotides agree with TRBD2. Germline V lookup: CDR1 MNHEY, CDR2 SVGAGI. The CDR3 length is 13 residues. Germline trimming cut 5 bases from V and 6 bases from J; bases unmatched to any gene: 4. As DNA, the CDR3 is TGTGCCAGCAGTAGCGGGGGGGATGGCGAGCAGTACTTC. Its translation: CASSSGGDGEQYF.

The chain employs TRBV5-5 and TRBJ2-7; TRBD1 matches 9 bases. Germline values: CDR1 SGHKS, CDR2 YYEKEE (reference sequence). J gave up 5 bases and V 3 bases, and 6 bases lay outside the gene matches. CDR3 length equals 14 residues. The CDR3 sequence is CASSSGQGINEQYF. CDR3 nucleotide sequence: TGTGCCAGCAGCTCAGGACAGGGGATCAACGAGCAGTACTTC.

This chain uses TRBV7-6 with TRBJ2-2, with D unclear. CDR1 is SGHVS and CDR2 is FNYEAQ in the germline V gene. Trimming pared 0 bases from V and 5 bases from J, leaving 7 bases between. The CDR3 is 14 residues long. The CDR3 DNA sequence: TGTGCCAGCAGCTTAGCGACCCTAACCGGGGAGCTGTTTTTT. Translated: CASSLATLTGELFF.

V gene TRBV7-2 combines with J gene TRBJ2-3, with 11 bases aligning to TRBD2. Germline lookup yields CDR1 SGHTA and CDR2 FQGNSA. J was trimmed by 4 bases and V by 5 bases; bases with no gene match: 11. The CDR3 contains 17 residues. The CDR3 sequence is CASSPRRLAGGPDTQYF. CDR3 DNA sequence: TGTGCCAGCAGCCCACGGCGGCTAGCGGGGGGCCCAGATACGCAGTATTTT.

This clone occurred once. The CDR3 region has the DNA TGTGCCAGCAAAACCGGGGAGGGGAACACTGAAGCTTTCTTT. Its translation: CASKTGEGNTEAFF. The chain combines TRBV6-5 with TRBJ1-1; no clear D gene. Trimming removed 7 bases at V and 1 base at J, with 13 bases between. CDR3 length equals 14 residues. Germline V lookup: CDR1 MNHEY, CDR2 SVGAGI.

The J gene is TRBJ2-1, the V gene TRBV14, with TRBD2 matching 11 bases. The J segment lost 6 bases and the V segment lost 3 bases, leaving 7 bases of the junction unmatched. The CDR3 totals 16 residues. Germline V gene data show CDR1 as SGHDN and CDR2 as FVKESK. The CDR3, as DNA: TGTGCCAGCAGCCACGGTATAGCGGGAGGGTCCAATGAGCAGTTCTTC. It translates to CASSHGIAGGSNEQFF.

In its sample, this clone was seen once. The CDR3 loop is CASRYSLRGSPWGAFF. CDR3 bases: TGTGCCAGCAGGTATTCTCTCCGTGGCAGCCCCTGGGGAGCTTTCTTT. The chain recombines TRBV7-2 with TRBJ1-1, with D hard to call. V lost 6 bases to trimming and J lost 10 bases, with 27 bases between them. Per germline, CDR1 SGHTA and CDR2 FQGNSA. The CDR3 totals 16 residues.

The chain carries TRBV2 and TRBJ1-5; D not certain. Trimming pared 5 bases from V and 6 bases from J, leaving 11 bases between. Germline V CDR1 and CDR2: SNHLY, FYNNEI. This CDR3 spans 13 amino acids. CDR3 amino acids: CASSLSVTQPQHF. The CDR3 DNA reads TGTGCCAGCAGTCTCTCCGTGACTCAGCCCCAGCATTTT.

The gene calls are TRBV7-6 and TRBJ2-7, with 8 bases matching TRBD1. CDR1 and CDR2 (germline): SGHVS, FNYEAQ. The CDR3 spans 15 residues. Trimming cost V 3 bases and J 5 bases; bases outside gene matches: 9. The CDR3 nucleotides are TGTGCCAGCAGCTTCGCCGGGACAGGAAACAACGAGCAGTACTTC. As protein: CASSFAGTGNNEQYF.

Worth noting for this clone: The same CDR3 can be traced to other DNA sequences in this sample. The J gene is TRBJ1-1, the V gene TRBV30; D is undetermined. Trimming pared 3 bases from V and 0 bases from J, leaving 8 bases between. The CDR3 spans 13 residues. Germline-derived CDR1 and CDR2 are GTSNPN and SVGIG (reference sequence). The CDR3 here is CAWSEGMNTEAFF. CDR3 in DNA: TGTGCCTGGAGCGAAGGCATGAACACTGAAGCTTTCTTT. The whole variable domain, filled in from reference TRBV30 and TRBJ1-1, reads SQTIHQWPATLVQPVGSPLSLECTVEGTSNPNLYWYRQAAGRGLQLLFYSVGIGQISSEVPQNLSASRPQDRQFILSSKKLLLSDSGFYLCAWSEGMNTEAFFGQGTRLTVV.

The V call is TRBV7-8, the J call TRBJ1-5; 8 positions match TRBD1. The germline V gene has CDR1 SGHVS and CDR2 FQNEAQ. This CDR3 is 15 amino acids long. Unmatched junction bases numbered 5, after V lost 5 bases and J lost 2 bases. The chain's CDR3 is CASSKQGQGNQPQHF. The CDR3 nucleotides read TGTGCCAGCAGCAAACAGGGACAGGGCAATCAGCCCCAGCATTTT.

V is TRBV7-9 and J is TRBJ2-2; no clear D gene. The CDR3 length is 15 residues. Deletions cut 1 base from V and 4 bases from J, with 10 bases between. Germline-derived CDR1 and CDR2 are SEHNR and FQNEAQ (reference sequence). The CDR3 loop reads CASSLGLVGTGELFF. The CDR3 DNA reads as TGTGCCAGCAGCTTAGGGCTAGTCGGCACCGGGGAGCTGTTTTTT.

The chain combines TRBV7-2 with TRBJ2-2; possibly TRBD1 for D (5 bases). CDR1 and CDR2 (germline): SGHTA, FQGNSA. The V gene lost 10 bases and the J gene lost 1 base, with 7 bases spanning the gap. This CDR3 is built from 12 residues. The CDR3 bases are TGTGCCACCGGACAGAACACCGGGGAGCTGTTTTTT. It specifies CATGQNTGELFF.

The V and J genes are TRBV4-2 and TRBJ1-5; no definite D call. The CDR3 extends over 14 amino acids. The germline V gene has CDR1 LGHNA and CDR2 YNFKEQ. Trimming stripped 1 base from V and 3 bases from J, with 7 bases between. CDR3 region: CASSQVAVNQPQHF. The CDR3 coding sequence is TGTGCCAGCAGCCAAGTAGCAGTCAATCAGCCCCAGCATTTT.

The chain has TRBV7-2 and TRBJ2-7; the match to TRBD2 covers 7 bases. Germline values: CDR1 SGHTA, CDR2 FQGNSA. Trimming removed 5 bases from V and 2 bases from J; junction bases left unmatched: 6. This CDR3 region has 14 residues. In DNA, the CDR3 is TGTGCCAGCAGCACCCCGGGACTAACCTACGAGCAGTACTTC. Encoded protein: CASSTPGLTYEQYF.

The rearrangement joins TRBV3-1 (or the pseudogene TRBV3-2) to TRBJ2-5; TRBD1 matches 7 bases. Germline V gene data show CDR1 as LGHDT and CDR2 as YNNKEL (reference sequence). The ends lost 3 bases at V and 5 bases at J; junction bases unmatched: 9. This CDR3 has 15 amino acids. The CDR3 nucleotides are TGTGCCAGCAGCCAGACAGGGATGGGATTGGAGACCCAGTACTTC. This codes for CASSQTGMGLETQYF.

The chain links TRBV24-1 to TRBJ2-3; D might be TRBD1 (5 bases). Trimming removed 5 bases at V and 2 bases at J, with 19 bases between. CDR3 length: 17 amino acids. CDR1 is KGHDR, CDR2 SFDVKD, per germline. The CDR3 DNA reads as TGTGCCACCAGTGGAGTTACAGGTCCCTTCGACACAGATACGCAGTATTTT. Protein sequence: CATSGVTGPFDTDTQYF.

This sequence joins TRBV11-2 and TRBJ1-3, with no clear D. Germline CDR1 SGHAT, CDR2 FQNNGV. V lost 3 bases, J lost 2 bases, and 5 bases lay in between. CDR3 length equals 13 residues. The CDR3 spells CASSFQAGNTIYF. The CDR3 bases are TGTGCCAGCAGCTTTCAGGCTGGAAACACCATATATTTT.

V usage is TRBV7-2 and J usage is TRBJ2-1; TRBD2 matches at 7 bases. J was trimmed by 9 bases and V by 0 bases; bases with no gene match: 5. This CDR3 comprises 14 residues. CDR1 is SGHTA and CDR2 is FQGNSA in the germline V gene. The CDR3 protein is CASSLAGRASEQFF. The CDR3 coding sequence is TGTGCCAGCAGCTTAGCGGGGAGGGCAAGTGAGCAGTTCTTC.

V usage is TRBV2 and J usage is TRBJ2-3; 10 bases are shared with TRBD2. From germline, CDR1 is SNHLY and CDR2 FYNNEI. CDR3 length: 15 residues. Germline trimming cut 4 bases from V and 2 bases from J; bases unmatched to any gene: 3. The CDR3 spells CASSALAGFTDTQYF. The CDR3 nucleotides are TGTGCCAGCAGTGCACTAGCGGGGTTCACAGATACGCAGTATTTT.

The rearrangement links TRBV12-3 or TRBV12-4 to TRBJ2-1, with D uncertain. V was pared by 6 bases and J by 9 bases, with 12 bases between. CDR3 size: 12 residues. In nucleotides, the CDR3 is TGTGCCAGCAGCCCCTCCCTGGCTGAGCAGTTCTTC. It encodes CASSPSLAEQFF.

The V call is TRBV5-1, the J call TRBJ2-1; no clear D gene. Trimming removed 4 bases from V and 7 bases from J, with 18 bases in between. This CDR3 comprises 15 residues. CDR1 is SGHRS and CDR2 is YFSETQ in the germline V gene. DNA for the CDR3: TGCGCCAGCAGCCCCTCAGGCCGTGAGGTAAATGAGCAGTTCTTC. Residues: CASSPSGREVNEQFF.